This T cell receptor (beta chain) appears in the sequencing data of a study of memory CD4+ T cells and cytomegalovirus serostatus. The sort gate was single viable CD3+CD4+CD8-CD45RO+ cells for memory CD4+ T cells. Positive selection with CD4 microbeads enriched total CD4+ T cells. Clones were read by immunoSEQ multiplex PCR, and TCRdb kept only the in-frame ones, dropping some. The sample lists 25,000 to 30,000 clones, over 70% occurring once. Findings and caveats of the study: Of under 200 reported CMV TCRbeta sequences, about 70 were found in memory CD4+ repertoires.

In regard to this clone: Its antigen remains unidentified. One junction end disagrees with the germline gene, perhaps due to a read error.

This CDR3 contains 11 residues. CDR1 and CDR2 (germline): SGHTS, YDEGEE. The sequenced material came from memory CD4+ T cells from blood. The chain joins TRBV5-8 to TRBJ1-1; D is perhaps TRBD1 (5 bases). This TCR derives from an adult in good health and CMV-seronegative. The CDR3 here is CASSYTGGYGF. DNA of the CDR3: TGTGCCAGCAGCTACACGGGGGGTTATGGCTTT.